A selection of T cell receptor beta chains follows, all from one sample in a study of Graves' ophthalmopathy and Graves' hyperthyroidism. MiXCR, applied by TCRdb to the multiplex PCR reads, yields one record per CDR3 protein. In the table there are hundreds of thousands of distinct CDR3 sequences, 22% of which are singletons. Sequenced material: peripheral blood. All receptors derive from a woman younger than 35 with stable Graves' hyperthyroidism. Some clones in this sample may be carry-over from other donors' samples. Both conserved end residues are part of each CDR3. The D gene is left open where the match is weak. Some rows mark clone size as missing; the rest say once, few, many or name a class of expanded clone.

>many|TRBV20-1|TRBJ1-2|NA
CSASFGTGNYGYTF
TGCAGTGCTAGTTTCGGGACGGGGAACTATGGCTACACCTTC
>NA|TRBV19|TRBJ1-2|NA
CASTSLPGIGYTF
TGTGCCAGTACTTCACTGCCAGGGATAGGCTACACCTTC
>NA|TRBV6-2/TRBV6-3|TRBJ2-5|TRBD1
CASSYPAAGGQETQYF
TGTGCCAGCAGTTACCCGGCGGCAGGGGGACAAGAGACCCAGTACTTC
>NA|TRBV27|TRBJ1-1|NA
CASSFGKTSLVAFF
TGTGCCAGCAGTTTCGGGAAGACATCCTTAGTAGCTTTCTTT
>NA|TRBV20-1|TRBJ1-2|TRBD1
CSARDGQGAQDRYTF
TGCAGTGCTAGAGATGGACAGGGGGCACAAGATCGCTACACCTTC
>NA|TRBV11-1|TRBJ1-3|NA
CASSLVGQPSGNTIYF
TGTGCCAGCAGCTTAGTAGGACAACCCTCTGGAAACACCATATATTTT
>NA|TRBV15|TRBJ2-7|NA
CATSRDSGGYEQYF
TGTGCCACCAGCAGAGATAGTGGGGGCTACGAGCAGTACTTC
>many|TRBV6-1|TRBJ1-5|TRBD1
CASSTGARGNQPQHF
TGTGCCAGCAGTACAGGGGCGAGGGGCAATCAGCCCCAGCATTTT
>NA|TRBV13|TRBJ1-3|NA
CASRATERNTIYF
TGTGCCAGCAGAGCGACAGAGCGAAACACCATATATTTT
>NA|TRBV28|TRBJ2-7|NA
CASSFGQGSWYEQYF
TGTGCCAGCAGTTTCGGGCAGGGTAGTTGGTACGAGCAGTACTTC
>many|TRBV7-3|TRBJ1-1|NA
CASSLVSSSNTEAFF
TGTGCCAGCAGCTTAGTTTCCAGTTCGAACACTGAAGCTTTCTTT
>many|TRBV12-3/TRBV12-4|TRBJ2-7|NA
CASSLWGHEQYF
TGTGCCAGCAGTTTGTGGGGCCACGAGCAGTACTTC
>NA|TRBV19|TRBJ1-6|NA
CASSIRPSGRQSSYNSPLHF
TGTGCCAGTAGTATCCGTCCCTCCGGCAGGCAGAGCTCCTATAATTCACCCCTCCACTTT
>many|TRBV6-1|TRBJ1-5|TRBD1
CASSESGGYQPQHF
TGTGCCAGCAGTGAATCAGGGGGGTATCAGCCCCAGCATTTT
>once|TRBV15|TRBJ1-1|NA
CATSRDRGGVTEAFF
TGTGCCACCAGCAGAGATAGGGGGGGCGTGACTGAAGCTTTCTTT
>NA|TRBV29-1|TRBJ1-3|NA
CSVERTVSGSTIYF
TGCAGCGTTGAAAGGACAGTCTCTGGAAGCACCATATATTTT
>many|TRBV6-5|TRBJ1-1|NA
CASSYPAENTEAFF
TGTGCCAGCAGTTACCCGGCAGAGAACACTGAAGCTTTCTTT
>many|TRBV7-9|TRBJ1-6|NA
CASSLGTASSYNSPLHF
TGTGCCAGCAGCTTAGGGACAGCGAGCTCCTATAATTCACCCCTCCACTTT
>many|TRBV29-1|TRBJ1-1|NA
CSVEVGAGGAEAFF
TGCAGCGTTGAAGTGGGCGCGGGGGGGGCTGAAGCTTTCTTT
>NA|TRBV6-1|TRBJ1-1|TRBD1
CASKDRQGWAEAFF
TGTGCCAGCAAAGACAGACAGGGCTGGGCTGAAGCTTTCTTT
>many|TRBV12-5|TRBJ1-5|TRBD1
CASGFWQGVSNQPQHF
TGTGCTAGTGGTTTCTGGCAGGGGGTTAGCAATCAGCCCCAGCATTTT
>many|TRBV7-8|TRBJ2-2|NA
CASSFVLSGSGELFF
TGTGCCAGCAGCTTTGTCCTTTCAGGATCCGGGGAGCTGTTTTTT
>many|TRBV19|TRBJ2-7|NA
CASKFGEGNEQYF
TGTGCCAGTAAGTTTGGGGAAGGGAACGAGCAGTACTTC
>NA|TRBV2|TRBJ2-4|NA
CASSGGSGAVTIQYF
TGTGCCAGCAGTGGGGGTAGTGGGGCAGTGACCATTCAGTACTTC
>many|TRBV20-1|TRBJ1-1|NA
CSASWNTEAFF
TGCAGTGCTAGCTGGAACACTGAAGCTTTCTTT
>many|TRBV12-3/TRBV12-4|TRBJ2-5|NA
CASSKQGRETQYF
TGTGCCAGCAGTAAACAGGGTCGGGAGACCCAGTACTTC
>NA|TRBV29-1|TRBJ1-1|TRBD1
CSVEDYRGPPSEAFF
TGCAGCGTTGAAGATTACAGGGGCCCTCCGTCTGAAGCTTTCTTT
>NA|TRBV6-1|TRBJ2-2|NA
CASEQVRNTGELFF
TGTGCCAGCGAGCAGGTCAGGAACACCGGGGAGCTGTTTTTT
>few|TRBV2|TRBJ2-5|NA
CASSDTGSKETQYF
TGTGCCAGCAGTGACACGGGGAGTAAAGAGACCCAGTACTTC
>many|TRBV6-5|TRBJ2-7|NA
CASSSGHQYYEQYF
TGTGCCAGCAGTTCGGGGCACCAATACTACGAGCAGTACTTC
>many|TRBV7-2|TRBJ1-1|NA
CASSPGWGSTEAFF
TGTGCCAGCAGCCCAGGGTGGGGGAGCACTGAAGCTTTCTTT
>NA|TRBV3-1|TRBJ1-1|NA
CASSQDRGLNTEAFF
TGTGCCAGCAGCCAAGATCGAGGGTTGAACACTGAAGCTTTCTTT
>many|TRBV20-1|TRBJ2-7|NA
CSASRGPGYEQYF
TGCAGTGCTAGTCGTGGGCCGGGGTACGAGCAGTACTTC
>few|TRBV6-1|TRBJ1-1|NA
CASSEERTFFMNTEAFF
TGTGCCAGCAGTGAAGAGAGGACATTTTTCATGAACACTGAAGCTTTCTTT
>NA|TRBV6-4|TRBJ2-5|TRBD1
CASSDSGDRLCKETQYF
TGTGCCAGCAGTGACTCGGGGGACAGGCTTTGTAAAGAGACCCAGTACTTC
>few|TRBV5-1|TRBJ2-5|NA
CASTQGTNQETQYF
TGCGCCAGCACCCAGGGGACAAACCAAGAGACCCAGTACTTC
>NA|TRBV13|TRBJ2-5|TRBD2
CASSSRGERGGFRETQYF
TGTGCCAGCAGCTCCCGGGGGGAGCGGGGGGGCTTTCGGGAGACCCAGTACTTC
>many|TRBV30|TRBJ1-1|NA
CAWAYSDEAFF
TGTGCCTGGGCATACTCGGATGAAGCTTTCTTT
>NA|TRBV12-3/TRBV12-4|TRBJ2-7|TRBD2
CASRTSGRNEQCF
TGTGCCAGCAGAACTAGCGGGAGAAACGAGCAGTGCTTC
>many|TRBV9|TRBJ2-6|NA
CASSALAGANVLTF
TGTGCCAGCAGCGCCCTGGCTGGGGCCAACGTCCTGACTTTC
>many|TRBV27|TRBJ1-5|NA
CASSLFGGYQPQHF
TGTGCCAGCAGTTTATTTGGGGGATATCAGCCCCAGCATTTT
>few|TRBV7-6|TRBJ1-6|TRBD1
CASSLLTGQGSSPLHF
TGTGCCAGCAGCTTATTAACGGGACAGGGGTCCTCACCCCTCCACTTT
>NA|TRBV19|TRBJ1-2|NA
CASSPPADHYGYTF
TGTGCCAGTAGCCCCCCGGCAGATCACTATGGCTACACCTTC
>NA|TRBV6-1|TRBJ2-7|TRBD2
CASSAAGEVYEQYF
TGTGCCAGCAGTGCGGCGGGGGAGGTATACGAGCAGTACTTC
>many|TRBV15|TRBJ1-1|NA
CATSPRINTEAFF
TGTGCCACCAGCCCTCGAATTAACACTGAAGCTTTCTTT